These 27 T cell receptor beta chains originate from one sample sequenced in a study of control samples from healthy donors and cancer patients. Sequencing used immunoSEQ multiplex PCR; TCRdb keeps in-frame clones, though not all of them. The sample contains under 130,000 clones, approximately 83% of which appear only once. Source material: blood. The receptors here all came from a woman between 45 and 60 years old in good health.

The CDR3 loop reads CASSYVQQPQHF. CDR3 in DNA: TGTGCCAGCAGTTACGTACAGCAGCCCCAGCATTTT. The chain uses TRBV6-2 or TRBV6-3 and TRBJ1-5; D gene unclear. The CDR3 is made up of 12 amino acids. The germline gives CDR1 MNHEY, CDR2 SVGEGT. Trimming took 2 bases from V and 7 from J, leaving 6 bases between them.

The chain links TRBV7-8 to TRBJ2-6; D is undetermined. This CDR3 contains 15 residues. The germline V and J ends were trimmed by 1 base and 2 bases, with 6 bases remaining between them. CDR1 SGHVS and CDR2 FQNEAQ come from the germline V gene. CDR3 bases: TGTGCCAGCAGCTTAGTCCGGGCTGGGGCCAACGTCCTGACTTTC. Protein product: CASSLVRAGANVLTF.

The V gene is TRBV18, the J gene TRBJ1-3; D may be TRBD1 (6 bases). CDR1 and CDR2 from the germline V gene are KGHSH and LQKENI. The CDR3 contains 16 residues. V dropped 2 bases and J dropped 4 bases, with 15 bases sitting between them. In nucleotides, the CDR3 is TGTGCCAGCTCACCAATCCTGGGGGCGAAAGGAAACACCATATATTTT. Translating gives CASSPILGAKGNTIYF.

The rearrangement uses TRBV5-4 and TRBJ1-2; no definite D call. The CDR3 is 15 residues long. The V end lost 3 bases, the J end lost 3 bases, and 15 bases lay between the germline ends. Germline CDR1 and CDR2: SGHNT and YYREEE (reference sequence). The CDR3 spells CASSSAEGGDYGYTF. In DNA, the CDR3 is TGTGCCAGCAGCTCGGCTGAGGGTGGGGACTATGGCTACACCTTC. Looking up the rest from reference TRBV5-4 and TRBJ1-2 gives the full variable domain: ETGVTQSPTHLIKTRGQQVTLRCSSQSGHNTVSWYQQALGQGPQFIFQYYREEENGRGNFPPRFSGLQFPNYSSELNVNALELDDSALYLCASSSAEGGDYGYTFGSGTRLTVV.

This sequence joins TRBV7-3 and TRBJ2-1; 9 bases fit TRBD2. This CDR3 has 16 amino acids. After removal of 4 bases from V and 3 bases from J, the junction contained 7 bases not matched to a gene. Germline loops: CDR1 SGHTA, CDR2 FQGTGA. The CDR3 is CASSSVAGAVYNEQFF. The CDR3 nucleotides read TGTGCCAGCAGCTCGGTAGCGGGAGCTGTCTACAATGAGCAGTTCTTC.

In DNA form, the CDR3 reads TGTGCCAGTAGTATATCGACAGGGAAGAATCAGCCCCAGCATTTT. This codes for CASSISTGKNQPQHF. The V call is TRBV19, the J call TRBJ1-5; 7 nucleotides agree with TRBD1. The germline V gene has CDR1 LNHDA and CDR2 SQIVND (reference sequence). The CDR3 extends over 15 amino acids. Losses at the gene ends were 2 bases for V and 4 bases for J; bases not matched to a gene: 5.

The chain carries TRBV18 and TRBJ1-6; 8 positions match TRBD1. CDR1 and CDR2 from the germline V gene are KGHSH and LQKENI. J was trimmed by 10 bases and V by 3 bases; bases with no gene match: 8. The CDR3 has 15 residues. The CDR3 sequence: CASSPEGQGNSPLHF. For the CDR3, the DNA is TGTGCCAGCTCACCCGAAGGACAGGGAAACTCACCCCTCCACTTT.

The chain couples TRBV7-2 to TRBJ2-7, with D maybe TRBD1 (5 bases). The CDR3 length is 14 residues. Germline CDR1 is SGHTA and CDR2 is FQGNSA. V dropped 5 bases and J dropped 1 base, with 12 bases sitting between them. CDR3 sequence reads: CASSPSQGSYEQYF. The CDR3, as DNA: TGTGCCAGCAGCCCCTCCCAGGGTTCCTACGAGCAGTACTTC.

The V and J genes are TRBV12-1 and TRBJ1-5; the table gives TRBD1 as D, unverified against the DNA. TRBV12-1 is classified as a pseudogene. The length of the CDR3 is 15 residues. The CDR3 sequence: CASSQTGFSNQPQHF. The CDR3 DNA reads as TGTGCCAGCAGCCAGACAGGTTTTAGCAATCAGCCCCAGCATTTT.

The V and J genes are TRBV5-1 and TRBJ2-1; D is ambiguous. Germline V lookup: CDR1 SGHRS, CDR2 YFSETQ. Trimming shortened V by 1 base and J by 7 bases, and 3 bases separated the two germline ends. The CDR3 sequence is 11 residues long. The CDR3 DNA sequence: TGCGCCAGCAGCTTGAATAATGAGCAGTTCTTC. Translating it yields CASSLNNEQFF.

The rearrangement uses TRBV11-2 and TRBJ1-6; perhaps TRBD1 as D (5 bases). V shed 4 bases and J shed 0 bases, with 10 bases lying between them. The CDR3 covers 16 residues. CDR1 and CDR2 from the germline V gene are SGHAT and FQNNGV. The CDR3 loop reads CASSWQGGSYNSPLHF. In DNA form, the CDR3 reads TGTGCCAGCAGCTGGCAGGGCGGCTCCTATAATTCACCCCTCCACTTT.

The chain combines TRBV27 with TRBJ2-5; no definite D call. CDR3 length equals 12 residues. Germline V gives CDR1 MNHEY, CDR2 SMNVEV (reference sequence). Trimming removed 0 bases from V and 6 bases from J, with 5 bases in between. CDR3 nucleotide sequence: TGTGCCAGCAGTTTATCGAGGCAGACCCAGTACTTC. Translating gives CASSLSRQTQYF.

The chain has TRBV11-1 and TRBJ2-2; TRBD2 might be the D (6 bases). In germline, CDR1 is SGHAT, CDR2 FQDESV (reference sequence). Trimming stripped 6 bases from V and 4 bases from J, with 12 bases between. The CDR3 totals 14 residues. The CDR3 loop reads CASSFLGGTGELFF. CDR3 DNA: TGTGCCAGCAGTTTTCTGGGGGGCACCGGGGAGCTGTTTTTT.

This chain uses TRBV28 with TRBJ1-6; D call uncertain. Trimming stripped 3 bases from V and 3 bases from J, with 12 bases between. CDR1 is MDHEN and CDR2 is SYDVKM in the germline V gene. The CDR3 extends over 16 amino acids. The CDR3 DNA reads TGTGCCAGCAGTTTTAGTTTAAGTTTCTATAATTCACCCCTCCACTTT. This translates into CASSFSLSFYNSPLHF.

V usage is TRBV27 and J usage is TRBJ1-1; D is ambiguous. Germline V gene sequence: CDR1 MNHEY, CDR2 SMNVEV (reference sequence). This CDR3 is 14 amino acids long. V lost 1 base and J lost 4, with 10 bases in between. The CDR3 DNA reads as TGTGCCAGCAGTTTATTACTCGGACCCACTGAAGCTTTCTTT. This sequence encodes CASSLLLGPTEAFF.

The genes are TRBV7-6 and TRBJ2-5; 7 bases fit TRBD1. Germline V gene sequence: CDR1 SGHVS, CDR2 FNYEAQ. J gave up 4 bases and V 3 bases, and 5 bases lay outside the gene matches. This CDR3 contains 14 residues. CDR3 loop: CASSFSTGTETQYF. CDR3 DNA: TGTGCCAGCAGCTTCTCGACAGGGACAGAGACCCAGTACTTC.

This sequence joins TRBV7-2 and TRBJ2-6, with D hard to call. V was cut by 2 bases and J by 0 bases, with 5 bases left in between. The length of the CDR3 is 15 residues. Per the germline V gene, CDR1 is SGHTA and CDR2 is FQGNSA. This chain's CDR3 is CASSLPRSGANVLTF. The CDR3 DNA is TGTGCCAGCAGCTTACCACGCTCTGGGGCCAACGTCCTGACTTTC.

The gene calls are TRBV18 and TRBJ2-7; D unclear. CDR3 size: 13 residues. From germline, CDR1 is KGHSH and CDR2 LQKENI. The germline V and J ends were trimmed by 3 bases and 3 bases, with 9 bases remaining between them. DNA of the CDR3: TGTGCCAGCTCACCCACCTGGAACTACGAGCAGTACTTC. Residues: CASSPTWNYEQYF.

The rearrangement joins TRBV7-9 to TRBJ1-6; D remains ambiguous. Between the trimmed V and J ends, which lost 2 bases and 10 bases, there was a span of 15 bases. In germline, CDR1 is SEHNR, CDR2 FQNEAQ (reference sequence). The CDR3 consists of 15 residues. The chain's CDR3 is CASSLSPRKGSPLHF. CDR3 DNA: TGTGCCAGCAGCTTAAGTCCCAGAAAAGGGTCACCCCTCCACTTT.

CDR3: CSAPRDTEQYF. In DNA, the CDR3 is TGCAGTGCGCCCCGTGACACCGAGCAGTACTTC. This chain links TRBV20-1 with TRBJ2-7; D unresolved. Trimming took off 6 bases at V and 6 bases at J, with 12 bases between the two ends. The CDR3 totals 11 residues. Germline CDR1 DFQATT, CDR2 SNEGSKA (reference sequence).

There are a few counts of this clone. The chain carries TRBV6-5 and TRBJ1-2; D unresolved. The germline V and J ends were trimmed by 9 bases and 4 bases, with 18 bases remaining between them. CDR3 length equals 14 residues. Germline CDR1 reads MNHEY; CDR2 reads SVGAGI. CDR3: CASRLDRVIYGYTF. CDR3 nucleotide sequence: TGTGCCAGTAGGCTCGATAGAGTTATCTATGGCTACACCTTC.

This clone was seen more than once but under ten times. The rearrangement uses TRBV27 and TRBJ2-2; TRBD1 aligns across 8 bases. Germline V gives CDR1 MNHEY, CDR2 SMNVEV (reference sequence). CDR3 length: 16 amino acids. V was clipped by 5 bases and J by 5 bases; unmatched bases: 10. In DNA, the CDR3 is TGTGCCAGCAGTAGCAGGGGGCAATTTTGGACCGGGGAGCTGTTTTTT. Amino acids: CASSSRGQFWTGELFF.

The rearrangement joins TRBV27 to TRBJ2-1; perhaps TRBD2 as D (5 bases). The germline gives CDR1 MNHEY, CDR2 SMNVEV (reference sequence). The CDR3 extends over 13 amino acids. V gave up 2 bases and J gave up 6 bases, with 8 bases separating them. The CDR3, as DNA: TGTGCCAGCAGTTTACGTGAGGGCAATGAGCAGTTCTTC. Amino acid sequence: CASSLREGNEQFF.

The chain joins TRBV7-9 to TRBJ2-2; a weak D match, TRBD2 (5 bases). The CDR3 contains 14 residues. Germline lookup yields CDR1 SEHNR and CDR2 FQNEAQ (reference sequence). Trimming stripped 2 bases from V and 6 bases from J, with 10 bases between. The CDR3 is CASSLRRGSGELFF. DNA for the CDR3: TGTGCCAGCAGCTTAAGGAGAGGGTCCGGGGAGCTGTTTTTT. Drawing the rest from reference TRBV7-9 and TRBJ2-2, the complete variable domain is DTGVSQNPRHKITKRGQNVTFRCDPISEHNRLYWYRQTLGQGPEFLTYFQNEAQLEKSRLLSDRFSAERPKGSFSTLEIQRTEQGDSAMYLCASSLRRGSGELFFGEGSRLTVL.

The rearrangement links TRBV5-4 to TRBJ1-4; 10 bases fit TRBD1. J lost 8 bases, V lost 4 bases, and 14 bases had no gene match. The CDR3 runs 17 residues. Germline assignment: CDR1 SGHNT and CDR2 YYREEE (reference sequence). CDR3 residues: CASSGVSTGGSGEKLFF. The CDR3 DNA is TGTGCCAGCAGCGGGGTATCGACAGGGGGCTCTGGAGAAAAACTGTTTTTT.

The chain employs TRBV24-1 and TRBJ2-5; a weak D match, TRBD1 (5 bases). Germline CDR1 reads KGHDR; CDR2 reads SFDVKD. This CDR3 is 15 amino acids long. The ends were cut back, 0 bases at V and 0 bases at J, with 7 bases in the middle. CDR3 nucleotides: TGTGCCACCAGTGATTTGGACAGAAACCAAGAGACCCAGTACTTC. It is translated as CATSDLDRNQETQYF.

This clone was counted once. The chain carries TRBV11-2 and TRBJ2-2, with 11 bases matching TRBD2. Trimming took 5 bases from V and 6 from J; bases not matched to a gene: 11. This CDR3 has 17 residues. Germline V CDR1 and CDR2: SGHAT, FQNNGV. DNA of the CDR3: TGTGCCAGCAGCCCCCTACCGGGACTAGCGGTGTCCGGGGAGCTGTTTTTT. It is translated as CASSPLPGLAVSGELFF. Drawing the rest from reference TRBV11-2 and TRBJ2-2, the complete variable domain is EAGVAQSPRYKIIEKRQSVAFWCNPISGHATLYWYQQILGQGPKLLIQFQNNGVVDDSQLPKDRFSAERLKGVDSTLKIQPAKLEDSAVYLCASSPLPGLAVSGELFFGEGSRLTVL.